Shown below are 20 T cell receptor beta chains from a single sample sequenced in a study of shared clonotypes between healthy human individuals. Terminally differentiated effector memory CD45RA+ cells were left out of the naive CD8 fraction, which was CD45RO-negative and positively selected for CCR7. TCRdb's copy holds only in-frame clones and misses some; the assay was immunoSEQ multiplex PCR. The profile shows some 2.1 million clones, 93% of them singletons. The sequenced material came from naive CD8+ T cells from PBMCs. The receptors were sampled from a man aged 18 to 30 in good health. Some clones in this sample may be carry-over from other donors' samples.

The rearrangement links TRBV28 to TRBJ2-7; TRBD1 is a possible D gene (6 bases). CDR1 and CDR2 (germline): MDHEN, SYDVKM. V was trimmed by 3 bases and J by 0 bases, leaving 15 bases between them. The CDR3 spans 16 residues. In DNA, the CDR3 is TGTGCCAGCAGTTTGGGGCCGGGACACAGCTCCTACGAGCAGTACTTC. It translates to CASSLGPGHSSYEQYF.

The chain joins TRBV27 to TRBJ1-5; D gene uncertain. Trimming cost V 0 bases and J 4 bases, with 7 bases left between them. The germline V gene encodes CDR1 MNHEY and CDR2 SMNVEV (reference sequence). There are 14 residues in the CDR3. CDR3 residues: CASSLSSVNQPQHF. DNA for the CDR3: TGTGCCAGCAGTTTATCGAGCGTGAATCAGCCCCAGCATTTT.

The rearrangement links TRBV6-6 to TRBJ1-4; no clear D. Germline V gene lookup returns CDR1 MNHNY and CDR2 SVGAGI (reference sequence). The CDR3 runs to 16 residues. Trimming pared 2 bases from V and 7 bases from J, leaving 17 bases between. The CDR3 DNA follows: TGTGCCAGCAGTTACGGGATTTTACCCCGAGGTGAAAAACTGTTTTTT. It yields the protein CASSYGILPRGEKLFF.

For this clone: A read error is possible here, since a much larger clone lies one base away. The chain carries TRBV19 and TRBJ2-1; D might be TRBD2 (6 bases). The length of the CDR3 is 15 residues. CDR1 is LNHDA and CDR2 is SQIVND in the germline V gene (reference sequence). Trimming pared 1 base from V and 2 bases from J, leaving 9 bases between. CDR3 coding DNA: TGTGCCAGTAGTATAGCGGGAGTAGCCTACAATGAGCAGTTCTTC. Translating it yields CASSIAGVAYNEQFF.

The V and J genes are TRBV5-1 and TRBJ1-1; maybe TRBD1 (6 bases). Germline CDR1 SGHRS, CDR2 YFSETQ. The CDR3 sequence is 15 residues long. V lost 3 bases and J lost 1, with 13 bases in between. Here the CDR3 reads CASSSVGGENTEAFF. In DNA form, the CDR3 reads TGCGCCAGCAGCTCGGTCGGGGGCGAGAACACTGAAGCTTTCTTT.

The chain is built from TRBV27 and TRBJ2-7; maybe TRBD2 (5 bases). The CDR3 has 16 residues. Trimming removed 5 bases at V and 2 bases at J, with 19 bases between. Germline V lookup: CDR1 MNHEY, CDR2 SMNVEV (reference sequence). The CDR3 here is CASSRSEGEIAYEQYF. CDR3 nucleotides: TGTGCCAGCAGTAGGTCCGAGGGAGAAATTGCCTACGAGCAGTACTTC.

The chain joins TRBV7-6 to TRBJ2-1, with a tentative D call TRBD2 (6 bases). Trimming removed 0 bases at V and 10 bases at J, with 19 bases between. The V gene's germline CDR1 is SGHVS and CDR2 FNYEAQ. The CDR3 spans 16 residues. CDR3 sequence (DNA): TGTGCCAGCAGCTTAGCGGCACTAGCAAGTACCCGAGAGCAGTTCTTC. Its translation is CASSLAALASTREQFF.

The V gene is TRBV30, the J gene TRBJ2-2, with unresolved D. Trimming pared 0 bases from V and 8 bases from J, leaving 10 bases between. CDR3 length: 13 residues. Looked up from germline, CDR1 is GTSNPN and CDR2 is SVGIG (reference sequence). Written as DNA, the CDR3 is TGTGCCTGGAGTGTACTGGATTTTGGGGAGCTGTTTTTT. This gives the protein CAWSVLDFGELFF.

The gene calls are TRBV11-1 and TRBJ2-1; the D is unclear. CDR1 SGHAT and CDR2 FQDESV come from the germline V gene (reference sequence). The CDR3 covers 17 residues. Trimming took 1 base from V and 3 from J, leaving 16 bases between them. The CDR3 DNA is TGTGCCAGCAGCTTAGGACGGCCGACCGGGCTCTACAATGAGCAGTTCTTC. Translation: CASSLGRPTGLYNEQFF.

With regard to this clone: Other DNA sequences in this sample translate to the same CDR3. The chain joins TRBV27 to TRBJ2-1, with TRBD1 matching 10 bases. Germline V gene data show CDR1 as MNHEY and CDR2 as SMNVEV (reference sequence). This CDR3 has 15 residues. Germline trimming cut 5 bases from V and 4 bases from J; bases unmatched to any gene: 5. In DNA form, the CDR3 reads TGTGCCAGCAGTCTCCCGGGACAGGGGTACAATGAGCAGTTCTTC. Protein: CASSLPGQGYNEQFF.

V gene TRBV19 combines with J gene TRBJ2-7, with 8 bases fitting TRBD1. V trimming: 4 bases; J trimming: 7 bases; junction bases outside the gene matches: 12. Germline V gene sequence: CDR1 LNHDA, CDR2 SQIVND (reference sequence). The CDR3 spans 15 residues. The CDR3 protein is CASSSGQGPFWEQYF. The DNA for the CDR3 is TGTGCCAGTAGTAGCGGACAGGGCCCTTTTTGGGAGCAGTACTTC. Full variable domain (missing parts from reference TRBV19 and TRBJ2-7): DGGITQSPKYLFRKEGQNVTLSCEQNLNHDAMYWYRQDPGQGLRLIYYSQIVNDFQKGDIAEGYSVSREKKESFPLTVTSAQKNPTAFYLCASSSGQGPFWEQYFGPGTRLTVT.

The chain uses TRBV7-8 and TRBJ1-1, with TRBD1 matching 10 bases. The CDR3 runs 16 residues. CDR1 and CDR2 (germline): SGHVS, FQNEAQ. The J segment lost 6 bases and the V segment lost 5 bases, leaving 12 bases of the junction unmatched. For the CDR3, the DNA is TGTGCCAGCAGCACGCGGGACAGGGGTGAGTGGCCTGAAGCTTTCTTT. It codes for CASSTRDRGEWPEAFF.

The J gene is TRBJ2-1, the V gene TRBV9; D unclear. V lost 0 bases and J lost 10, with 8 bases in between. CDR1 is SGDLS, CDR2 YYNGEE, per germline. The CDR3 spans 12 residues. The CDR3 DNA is TGTGCCAGCAGCGTAGACGTTCGGGAGCAGTTCTTC. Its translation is CASSVDVREQFF.

This CDR3 reads CASSVGVNGYTF. The CDR3 nucleotides are TGTGCCAGCAGCGTGGGGGTGAATGGCTACACCTTC. The chain joins TRBV9 to TRBJ1-2; possibly TRBD1 for D (5 bases). CDR3 size: 12 residues. Germline V CDR1 and CDR2: SGDLS, YYNGEE. The germline V and J ends were trimmed by 2 bases and 6 bases, with 8 bases remaining between them.

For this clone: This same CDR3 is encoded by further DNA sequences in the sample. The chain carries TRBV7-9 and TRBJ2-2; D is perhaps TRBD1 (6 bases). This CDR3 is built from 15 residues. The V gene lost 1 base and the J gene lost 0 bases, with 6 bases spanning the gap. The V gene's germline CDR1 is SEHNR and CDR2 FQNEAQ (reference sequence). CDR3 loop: CASSLGGPNTGELFF. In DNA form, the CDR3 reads TGTGCCAGCAGCTTAGGGGGGCCGAACACCGGGGAGCTGTTTTTT.

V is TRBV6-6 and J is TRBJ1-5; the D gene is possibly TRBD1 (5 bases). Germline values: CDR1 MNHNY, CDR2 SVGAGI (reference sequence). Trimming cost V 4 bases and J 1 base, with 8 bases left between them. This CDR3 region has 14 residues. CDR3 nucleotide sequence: TGTGCCAGCAGTTCCGGGGCCAGCAATCAGCCCCAGCATTTT. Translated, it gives CASSSGASNQPQHF.

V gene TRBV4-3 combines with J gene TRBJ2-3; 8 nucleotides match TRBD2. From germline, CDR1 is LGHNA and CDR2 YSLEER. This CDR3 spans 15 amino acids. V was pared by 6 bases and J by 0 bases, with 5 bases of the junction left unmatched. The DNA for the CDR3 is TGCGCCAGCAGACTAGCGGAAACTAGCACAGATACGCAGTATTTT. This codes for CASRLAETSTDTQYF.

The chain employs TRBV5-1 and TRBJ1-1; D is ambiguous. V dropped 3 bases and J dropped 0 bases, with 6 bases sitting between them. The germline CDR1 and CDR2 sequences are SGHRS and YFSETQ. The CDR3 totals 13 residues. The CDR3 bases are TGCGCCAGCAGCTCCGGAATGAACACTGAAGCTTTCTTT. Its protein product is CASSSGMNTEAFF.

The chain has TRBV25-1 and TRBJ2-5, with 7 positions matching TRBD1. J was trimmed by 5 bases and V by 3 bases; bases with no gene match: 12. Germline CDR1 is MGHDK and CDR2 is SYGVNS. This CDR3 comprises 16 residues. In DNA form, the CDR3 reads TGTGCCAGCAGTGACTCCTCGGACAGGAGCAGGGAGACCCAGTACTTC. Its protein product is CASSDSSDRSRETQYF.

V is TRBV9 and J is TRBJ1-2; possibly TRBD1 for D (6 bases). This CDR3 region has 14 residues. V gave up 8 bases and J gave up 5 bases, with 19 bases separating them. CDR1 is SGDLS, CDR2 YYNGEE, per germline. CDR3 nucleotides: TGTGCCAGTACTTCCGGGGGGCGGCAGTATGGCTACACCTTC. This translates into CASTSGGRQYGYTF.